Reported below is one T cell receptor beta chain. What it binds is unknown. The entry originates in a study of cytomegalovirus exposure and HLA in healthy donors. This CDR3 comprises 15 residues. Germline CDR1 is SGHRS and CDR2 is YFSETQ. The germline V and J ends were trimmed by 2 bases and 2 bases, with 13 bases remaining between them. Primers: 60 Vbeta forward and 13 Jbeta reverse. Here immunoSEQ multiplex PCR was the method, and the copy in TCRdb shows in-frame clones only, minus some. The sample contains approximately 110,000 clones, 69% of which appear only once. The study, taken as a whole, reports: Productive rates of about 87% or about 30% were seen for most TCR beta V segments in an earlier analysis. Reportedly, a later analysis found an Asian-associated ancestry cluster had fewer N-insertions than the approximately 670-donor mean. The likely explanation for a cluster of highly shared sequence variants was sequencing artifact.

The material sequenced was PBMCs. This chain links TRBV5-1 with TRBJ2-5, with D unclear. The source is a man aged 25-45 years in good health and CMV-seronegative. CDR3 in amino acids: CASSLTAAEQETQYF. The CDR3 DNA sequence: TGCGCCAGCAGCTTAACCGCCGCGGAGCAAGAGACCCAGTACTTC.